This T cell receptor (beta chain) was sequenced in a study of T cells in Graves' hyperthyroidism and ophthalmopathy. Findings and limits, study-wide: Within blood appeared most thyroid clonotypes that had expanded above 0.001. A 13 V-J signature model discriminated ophthalmopathy versus stable hyperthyroidism.

This clonotype was recorded many times. What it recognizes is unknown. Lactation, pregnancy, other autoimmune disease or uncontrolled infection excluded patients. Every diagnosis used clinical symptoms, serum thyroxine and TRAb, thyroid ultrasound and orbital computed tomography. Regions amplified from RNA transcripts were the TCR beta CDR3 regions. The HTBI primer set was used in a first-round RT-PCR of the TCR CDR3. TCRdb reprocessed the multiplex PCR reads with MiXCR, giving one entry per CDR3 protein. The sample lists approximately 700,000 distinct CDR3 sequences; around 17% were seen once. Trimming left V 7 bases short and J 2 bases short, with 15 bases between. This CDR3 comprises 15 residues. Germline assignment: CDR1 SNHLY and CDR2 FYNNEI.

The chain links TRBV2 to TRBJ2-1; perhaps TRBD2 as D (6 bases). Sequenced sample: blood. This TCR was sampled from a young man with Graves' hyperthyroidism. CDR3 region: CASNPNSGAYNEQFF. Written as DNA, the CDR3 is TGTGCCAGCAACCCCAATAGCGGAGCCTACAATGAGCAGTTCTTC.